This TCR beta chain emerged from a study of vaccination and CD4 T cells after COVID-19. Treatment: roughly ten-day PBMC culture with coronavirus spike peptide pools or control peptides (ViraFEST assay). An Oncomine TCR Beta short-read assay was used to sequence the DNA from cultured CD4+ T cells. MiXCR, run by TCRdb on the PCR reads, gives a single entry per CDR3 protein. The repertoire holds 25,000 or so distinct CDR3 sequences, around three fifths seen once, with about 3% in the top ten. To note about this clonotype: Antigen specificity is unknown.

Sequences were obtained from CD4+ T cells from blood, cultured in vitro. The receptor comes from a human donor who had recovered from COVID-19.

In DNA form, the CDR3 reads TGCAGTGCTAGATGGCCCCGTTCTGGCACAGATACGCAGTATTTT. Protein sequence: CSARWPRSGTDTQYF. V usage is TRBV20-1 and J usage is TRBJ2-3; no reliable D call. The CDR3 covers 15 residues. The V and J ends lost 2 bases and 1 base respectively, with 13 bases between them. Per germline, CDR1 DFQATT and CDR2 SNEGSKA (reference sequence).